Shown below are 28 T cell receptor beta chains from a single sample sequenced in a study of cytomegalovirus exposure and HLA in healthy donors. Clones were read by immunoSEQ multiplex PCR, and TCRdb kept only the in-frame ones, dropping some. The sample shows tens of thousands of clones, roughly 94% of them seen only once. Sequenced input: PBMCs. These receptors originate from a man between 18 and 29 years old in good health and CMV-seropositive.

V usage is TRBV6-6 and J usage is TRBJ2-2, with D maybe TRBD2 (5 bases). Germline loops: CDR1 MNHNY, CDR2 SVGAGI (reference sequence). Trimming removed 6 bases at V and 4 bases at J, with 12 bases between. The CDR3 runs to 14 residues. The CDR3 DNA follows: TGTGCCAGCAGGTTGTTAGAGGGCACCGGGGAGCTGTTTTTT. Translation: CASRLLEGTGELFF.

The J gene is TRBJ2-2, the V gene TRBV15; 8 bases align to TRBD2. V gave up 8 bases and J gave up 2 bases; unmatched junction bases: 7. The CDR3 spans 15 residues. Germline V CDR1 and CDR2: LNHNV, YYDKDF (reference sequence). The CDR3 region is CATSGGLANTGELFF. CDR3 DNA: TGTGCCACCTCGGGCGGACTAGCCAACACCGGGGAGCTGTTTTTT.

The chain carries TRBV7-9 and TRBJ1-2; D is ambiguous. There are 13 residues in the CDR3. Germline V gene lookup returns CDR1 SEHNR and CDR2 FQNEAQ (reference sequence). V was pared by 3 bases and J by 4 bases, with 9 bases between. As DNA, the CDR3 is TGTGCCAGCAGCTTCCCCGGGTTCTATGGCTACACCTTC. Amino acid sequence: CASSFPGFYGYTF.

This chain links TRBV5-4 with TRBJ2-1, with 10 nucleotides matching TRBD2. With 1 base clipped from V and 7 bases from J, the junction kept 2 bases outside the gene matches. The CDR3 has 14 residues. Germline values: CDR1 SGHNT, CDR2 YYREEE (reference sequence). The CDR3 DNA is TGTGCCAGCAGCTTGAGCGGGAGGGTAAATGAGCAGTTCTTC. Protein: CASSLSGRVNEQFF.

The V call is TRBV12-5, the J call TRBJ2-3; 12 nucleotides match TRBD2. CDR3 size: 14 residues. Trimming took 2 bases from V and 9 from J; bases not matched to a gene: 3. The germline V gene encodes CDR1 LGHNT and CDR2 FRNRAP. CDR3 sequence reads: CASGLRLAGGTQYF. The CDR3 DNA reads TGTGCTAGTGGTTTGAGGCTAGCGGGGGGGACGCAGTATTTT.

CDR3 in amino acids: CASSQRGGEGEQFF. CDR3 coding DNA: TGTGCCAGCAGCCAAAGGGGGGGTGAAGGGGAGCAGTTCTTC. The V and J genes are TRBV4-2 and TRBJ2-1, with D possibly being TRBD2 (7 bases). The germline gives CDR1 LGHNA, CDR2 YNFKEQ. Trimming cost V 2 bases and J 10 bases, with 15 bases left between them. The CDR3 contains 14 residues.

This sequence joins TRBV27 and TRBJ2-5, with 7 bases fitting TRBD2. The CDR3 has 13 amino acids. In germline, CDR1 is MNHEY, CDR2 SMNVEV (reference sequence). J gave up 4 bases and V 1 base, and 0 bases lay outside the gene matches. The CDR3 spells CASSLWGGETQYF. DNA of the CDR3: TGTGCCAGCAGTTTATGGGGGGGAGAGACCCAGTACTTC.

The chain links TRBV28 to TRBJ2-5, with 11 bases identical to TRBD1. J gave up 1 base and V 5 bases, and 9 bases lay outside the gene matches. The CDR3 covers 17 residues. In germline, CDR1 is MDHEN, CDR2 SYDVKM. In DNA form, the CDR3 reads TGTGCCAGCAGTGCCCGGACCGGGACAGGGGGCCAAGAGACCCAGTACTTC. Translation gives CASSARTGTGGQETQYF.

The CDR3 loop reads CASSPGLRANEQFF. The CDR3 bases are TGTGCCAGCAGCCCAGGTCTGCGGGCGAATGAGCAGTTCTTC. This chain uses TRBV7-9 with TRBJ2-1; the D gene is possibly TRBD2 (5 bases). Germline V gives CDR1 SEHNR, CDR2 FQNEAQ (reference sequence). The CDR3 has 14 residues. V was clipped by 5 bases and J by 7 bases, with 15 bases between them.

The J gene is TRBJ2-7, the V gene TRBV29-1; D is perhaps TRBD1 (6 bases). The CDR3 runs to 12 residues. With 7 bases removed from V and 5 bases from J, the gap between germline ends came to 15 bases. From germline, CDR1 is SQVTM and CDR2 ANQGSEA. DNA of the CDR3: TGCAGCGGGTTAGGACAGTGGAACGAGCAGTACTTC. Translation: CSGLGQWNEQYF.

This clone was counted once. This rearrangement joins TRBV6-1 to TRBJ1-2; perhaps TRBD1 as D (6 bases). Between the trimmed V and J ends, which lost 5 bases and 7 bases, there was a span of 20 bases. This CDR3 is built from 15 residues. The V gene's germline CDR1 is MNHNS and CDR2 SASEGT. CDR3 region: CASSLDPTGKFGYTF. The DNA for the CDR3 is TGTGCCAGCAGTTTGGATCCAACAGGGAAATTTGGCTACACCTTC.

CDR3 residues: CASSVGREETQYF. The DNA for the CDR3 is TGTGCCAGCAGCGTAGGTCGGGAAGAGACCCAGTACTTC. The chain has TRBV9 and TRBJ2-5; D not resolved. Trimming cost V 0 bases and J 3 bases, with 6 bases left between them. The CDR3 consists of 13 residues. The germline V gene has CDR1 SGDLS and CDR2 YYNGEE.

This chain uses TRBV9 with TRBJ2-7; 10 bases are shared with TRBD1. The V gene's germline CDR1 is SGDLS and CDR2 YYNGEE. The junction had 7 bases not matched to a gene; V was cut back by 3 bases and J by 7 bases. The CDR3 covers 14 residues. In nucleotides, the CDR3 is TGTGCCAGCAGCGCGGGACAGGGGATGCGGGAGCAGTACTTC. It translates to CASSAGQGMREQYF.

The chain recombines TRBV27 with TRBJ2-7, with D tentatively TRBD2 (7 bases). Per germline, CDR1 MNHEY and CDR2 SMNVEV (reference sequence). There are 15 residues in the CDR3. Trimming stripped 5 bases from V and 7 bases from J, with 21 bases between. CDR3 residues: CASSPPGLRGEEQYF. CDR3 sequence (DNA): TGTGCCAGCAGTCCCCCGGGACTAAGGGGGGAGGAGCAGTACTTC.

The chain uses TRBV5-5 and TRBJ2-3; D perhaps matches TRBD2 (7 bases). The CDR3 length is 15 residues. The V end was cut by 1 base, the J end by 5 bases, with 14 bases between. Germline CDR1 SGHKS, CDR2 YYEKEE (reference sequence). CDR3 protein: CASSLKGGGIDTQYF. CDR3 DNA sequence: TGTGCCAGCAGCTTGAAGGGGGGGGGAATAGATACGCAGTATTTT.

This chain links TRBV5-4 with TRBJ2-1; TRBD2 matches 7 bases. CDR3 length: 14 residues. Germline V gene sequence: CDR1 SGHNT, CDR2 YYREEE (reference sequence). The ends lost 3 bases at V and 3 bases at J; junction bases unmatched: 3. This CDR3 is CASSSGTIYNEQFF. CDR3 nucleotide sequence: TGTGCCAGCAGCTCCGGGACTATCTACAATGAGCAGTTCTTC.

This chain joins TRBV12-5 and TRBJ1-1, with a tentative D call TRBD1 (5 bases). The V gene's germline CDR1 is LGHNT and CDR2 FRNRAP. The CDR3 is made up of 14 amino acids. V was clipped by 7 bases and J by 1 base, with 13 bases between them. In DNA, the CDR3 is TGTGCTAGTGTCCCACAGGAGGGGAACACTGAAGCTTTCTTT. The encoded protein is CASVPQEGNTEAFF.

The J gene is TRBJ2-2, the V gene TRBV5-6; TRBD1 matches 8 bases. The CDR3 extends over 18 amino acids. Germline CDR1 and CDR2: SGHDT and YYEEEE. V was clipped by 0 bases and J by 0 bases; unmatched bases: 7. The CDR3 reads CASSLARTGRSNTGELFF. The CDR3 bases are TGTGCCAGCAGCTTGGCCCGGACAGGGCGATCGAACACCGGGGAGCTGTTTTTT.

The V call is TRBV4-2, the J call TRBJ2-7; 9 bases line up with TRBD2. J lost 4 bases, V lost 4 bases, and 5 bases had no gene match. Germline V gene sequence: CDR1 LGHNA, CDR2 YNFKEQ. CDR3 length: 14 residues. The DNA of the CDR3 is TGTGCCAGCAGCCCGGAGACTAGCGGATACGAGCAGTACTTC. Amino acids: CASSPETSGYEQYF.

The chain has TRBV19 and TRBJ2-7, with a possible D match to TRBD1 (5 bases). The CDR3 extends over 13 amino acids. CDR1 is LNHDA, CDR2 SQIVND, per germline (reference sequence). V was shortened by 3 bases and J by 2 bases, with 8 bases between the two germline ends. The CDR3 nucleotides are TGTGCCAGTAGTATCACAGGCGCCTACGAGCAGTACTTC. Translated: CASSITGAYEQYF.

This clone was detected only once. CDR3 sequence: CASSVGGEQYF. CDR3 in DNA: TGTGCCAGCAGTGTCGGGGGCGAGCAGTACTTC. V and J are TRBV2 and TRBJ2-7, with D possibly being TRBD2 (6 bases). CDR1 and CDR2 (germline): SNHLY, FYNNEI. V shed 4 bases and J shed 6 bases, with 7 bases lying between them. The CDR3 has 11 residues.

The chain combines TRBV7-3 with TRBJ2-1, with TRBD2 as a possible D gene (5 bases). The CDR3 is 12 residues long. The V gene's germline CDR1 is SGHTA and CDR2 FQGTGA. The germline V and J ends were trimmed by 6 bases and 9 bases, with 12 bases remaining between them. CDR3 region: CASSRAGGEQFF. Written as DNA, the CDR3 is TGTGCCAGCAGTCGCGCGGGCGGTGAGCAGTTCTTC.

The gene calls are TRBV7-9 and TRBJ2-1; D is possibly TRBD1 (5 bases). This CDR3 is built from 14 residues. V lost 4 bases, J lost 7 bases, and 14 bases lay in between. Germline loops: CDR1 SEHNR, CDR2 FQNEAQ (reference sequence). CDR3 protein: CASSSFGAENEQFF. The CDR3 nucleotides are TGTGCCAGCAGCTCCTTTGGGGCCGAAAATGAGCAGTTCTTC.

The chain combines TRBV10-3 with TRBJ2-2; D is possibly TRBD1 (6 bases). V lost 9 bases to trimming and J lost 7 bases, with 21 bases between them. The CDR3 contains 15 residues. From germline, CDR1 is ENHRY and CDR2 SYGVKD. The CDR3 DNA reads TGTGCCATTACCCGGGCCTCACAGGGCGGCGGGGAGCTGTTTTTT. It encodes CAITRASQGGGELFF.

The J gene is TRBJ2-1, the V gene TRBV27, with D possibly TRBD2 on 5 matching bases. Germline V gives CDR1 MNHEY, CDR2 SMNVEV (reference sequence). The CDR3 runs to 18 residues. V was clipped by 5 bases and J by 0 bases, with 20 bases between them. This CDR3 is CASSPTTLGVGSYNEQFF. The CDR3 region has the DNA TGTGCCAGCAGTCCGACCACACTCGGGGTTGGCTCCTACAATGAGCAGTTCTTC.

This clone has a single count. The rearrangement joins TRBV5-1 to TRBJ1-5; TRBD1 agrees at 10 bases. V was clipped by 3 bases and J by 7 bases; unmatched bases: 7. The germline V gene encodes CDR1 SGHRS and CDR2 YFSETQ. The CDR3 contains 15 residues. The CDR3 DNA reads TGCGCCAGCAGCTCCGGGACAGGGGACTTGCAGCCCCAGCATTTT. It yields the protein CASSSGTGDLQPQHF.

The count of this clone is one. The V gene is TRBV11-1, the J gene TRBJ2-7; 10 bases align to TRBD2. V lost 1 base, J lost 4 bases, and 7 bases stayed unmatched. Germline CDR1 SGHAT, CDR2 FQDESV (reference sequence). The CDR3 loop spans 16 amino acids. The CDR3 DNA follows: TGTGCCAGCAGCTTAGGTCGTCTAGCGGGAGCATACGAGCAGTACTTC. As protein: CASSLGRLAGAYEQYF.

The chain combines TRBV7-6 with TRBJ1-1, with D tentatively TRBD1 (6 bases). The V end was cut by 4 bases, the J end by 3 bases, with 15 bases between. The CDR3 consists of 15 residues. Germline lookup yields CDR1 SGHVS and CDR2 FNYEAQ. CDR3 nucleotide sequence: TGTGCCAGCAGCTCCGGAACAGGGTGGGACACTGAAGCTTTCTTT. Amino acid sequence: CASSSGTGWDTEAFF.